This TCR beta chain was identified during a study of vaccination and CD4 T cells after COVID-19. Study-wide results and caveats: Vaccine-specific clones numbering 304 of 307 showed spike mono-reactivity in convalescent patients.

Oncomine TCR Beta short-read sequencing was applied to DNA from cultured CD4+ T cells. One entry per CDR3 protein, called by TCRdb with MiXCR from the PCR reads. This sample has 15,000 to 20,000 distinct CDR3 sequences, with 45% to 65% found just once. Germline lookup yields CDR1 SNHLY and CDR2 FYNNEI. This CDR3 spans 11 amino acids. The germline V and J ends were trimmed by 5 bases and 3 bases, with 4 bases remaining between them. Of note for this clonotype: Its antigen is as yet unknown.

Treatment specified: approximately 9-day PBMC culture with coronavirus spike peptide pools or control peptides (ViraFEST assay). For ViraFEST, peptide pools expanded antigen-specific T cells, after which the TCRs were sequenced. The sample taken for sequencing was CD4+ T cells from blood, cultured in vitro. V gene TRBV2 combines with J gene TRBJ2-5; D is unclear. This sequence was found in a human donor who had recovered from COVID-19. The CDR3 sequence is CASSLEETQYF. Here the CDR3 DNA reads TGTGCCAGCAGTCTCGAAGAGACCCAGTACTTC.